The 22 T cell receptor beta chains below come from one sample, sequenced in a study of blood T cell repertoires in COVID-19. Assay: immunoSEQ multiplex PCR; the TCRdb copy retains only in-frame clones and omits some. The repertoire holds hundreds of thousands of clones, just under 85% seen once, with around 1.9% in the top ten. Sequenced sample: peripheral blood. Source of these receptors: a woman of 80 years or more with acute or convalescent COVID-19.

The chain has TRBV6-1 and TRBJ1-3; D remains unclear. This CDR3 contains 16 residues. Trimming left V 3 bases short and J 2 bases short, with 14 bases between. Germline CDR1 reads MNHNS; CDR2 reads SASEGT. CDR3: CASSDEFFSAGNTIYF. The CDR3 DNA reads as TGTGCCAGCAGTGACGAATTTTTCAGTGCTGGAAACACCATATATTTT.

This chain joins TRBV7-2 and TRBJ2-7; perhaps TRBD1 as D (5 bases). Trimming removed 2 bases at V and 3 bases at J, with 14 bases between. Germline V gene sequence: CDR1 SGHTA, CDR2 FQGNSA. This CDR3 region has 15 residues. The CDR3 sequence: CASSLQLTAGYEQYF. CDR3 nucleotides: TGTGCCAGCAGCTTACAGCTGACAGCCGGCTACGAGCAGTACTTC.

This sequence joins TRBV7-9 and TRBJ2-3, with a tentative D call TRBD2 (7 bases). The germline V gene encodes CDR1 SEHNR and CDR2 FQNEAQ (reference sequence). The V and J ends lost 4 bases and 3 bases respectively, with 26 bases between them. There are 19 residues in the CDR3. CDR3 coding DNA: TGTGCCAGCAGCTCAACGGGCGCGGTCGGGGGGCAGAGAACAGATACGCAGTATTTT. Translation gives CASSSTGAVGGQRTDTQYF.

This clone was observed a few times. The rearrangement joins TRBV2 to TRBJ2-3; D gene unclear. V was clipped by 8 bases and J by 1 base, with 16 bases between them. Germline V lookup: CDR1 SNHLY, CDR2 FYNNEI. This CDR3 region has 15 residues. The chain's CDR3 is CASVRSPVGTDTQYF. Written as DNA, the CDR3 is TGTGCCAGCGTACGTAGCCCTGTAGGCACAGATACGCAGTATTTT. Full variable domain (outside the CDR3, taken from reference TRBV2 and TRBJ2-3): EPEVTQTPSHQVTQMGQEVILRCVPISNHLYFYWYRQILGQKVEFLVSFYNNEISEKSEIFDDQFSVERPDGSNFTLKIRSTKLEDSAMYFCASVRSPVGTDTQYFGPGTRLTVL.

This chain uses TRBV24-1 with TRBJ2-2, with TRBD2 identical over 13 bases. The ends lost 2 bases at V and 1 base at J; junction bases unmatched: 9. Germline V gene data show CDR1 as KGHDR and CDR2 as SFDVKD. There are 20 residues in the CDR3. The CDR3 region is CATSDSGLAGPTLNTGELFF. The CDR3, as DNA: TGTGCCACCAGTGATTCGGGACTAGCGGGGCCCACTTTGAACACCGGGGAGCTGTTTTTT.

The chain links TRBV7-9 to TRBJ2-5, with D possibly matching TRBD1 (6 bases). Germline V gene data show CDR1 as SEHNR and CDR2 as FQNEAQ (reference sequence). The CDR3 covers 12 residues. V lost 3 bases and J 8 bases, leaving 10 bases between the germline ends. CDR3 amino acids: CASSLGTNTQYF. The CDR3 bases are TGTGCCAGCAGCTTGGGGACAAATACCCAGTACTTC.

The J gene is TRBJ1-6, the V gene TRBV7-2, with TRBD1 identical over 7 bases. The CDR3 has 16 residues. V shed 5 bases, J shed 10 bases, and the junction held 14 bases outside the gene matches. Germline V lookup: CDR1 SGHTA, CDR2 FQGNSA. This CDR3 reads CASSKGIGGVGSPLHF. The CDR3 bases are TGTGCCAGCAGCAAGGGGATAGGGGGCGTAGGATCACCCCTCCACTTT.

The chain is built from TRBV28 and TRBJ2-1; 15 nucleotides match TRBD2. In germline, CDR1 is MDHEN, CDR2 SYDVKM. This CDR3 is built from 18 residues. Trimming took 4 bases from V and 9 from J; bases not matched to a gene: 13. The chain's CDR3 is CASSSGLAGGPVPGEQFF. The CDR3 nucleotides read TGTGCCAGCAGTTCCGGACTAGCGGGAGGGCCAGTACCGGGTGAGCAGTTCTTC.

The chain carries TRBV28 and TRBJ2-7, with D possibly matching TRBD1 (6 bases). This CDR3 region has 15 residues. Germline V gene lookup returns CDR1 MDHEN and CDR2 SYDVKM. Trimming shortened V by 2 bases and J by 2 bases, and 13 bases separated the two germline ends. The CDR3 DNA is TGTGCCAGCAGTTTAAGGGAGACAGGCGCCTACGAGCAGTACTTC. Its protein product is CASSLRETGAYEQYF.

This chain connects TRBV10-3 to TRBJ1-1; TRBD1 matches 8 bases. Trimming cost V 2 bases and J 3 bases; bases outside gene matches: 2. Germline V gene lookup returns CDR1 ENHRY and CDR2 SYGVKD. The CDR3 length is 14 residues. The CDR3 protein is CAISERQGYTEAFF. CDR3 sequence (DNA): TGTGCCATCAGTGAGAGACAGGGGTACACTGAAGCTTTCTTT.

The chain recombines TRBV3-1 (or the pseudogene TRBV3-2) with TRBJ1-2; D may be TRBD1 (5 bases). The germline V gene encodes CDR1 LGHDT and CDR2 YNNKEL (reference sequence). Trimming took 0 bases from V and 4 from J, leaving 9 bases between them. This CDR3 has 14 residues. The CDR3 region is CASSQEGGSYGYTF. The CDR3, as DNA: TGTGCCAGCAGCCAAGAGGGGGGATCCTATGGCTACACCTTC.

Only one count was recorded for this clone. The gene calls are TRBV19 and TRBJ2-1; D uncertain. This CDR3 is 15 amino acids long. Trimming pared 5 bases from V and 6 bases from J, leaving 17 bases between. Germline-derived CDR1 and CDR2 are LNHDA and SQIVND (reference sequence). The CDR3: CASSRSIERFNEQFF. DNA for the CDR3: TGTGCCAGTAGTCGTTCAATTGAGCGTTTCAATGAGCAGTTCTTC.

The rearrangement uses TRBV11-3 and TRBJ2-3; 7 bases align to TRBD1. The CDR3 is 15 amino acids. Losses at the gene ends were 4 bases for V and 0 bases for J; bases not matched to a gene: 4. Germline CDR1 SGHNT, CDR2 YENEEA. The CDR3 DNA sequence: TGTGCCAGCAGCTCTAGACAGGGTAGCACAGATACGCAGTATTTT. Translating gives CASSSRQGSTDTQYF.

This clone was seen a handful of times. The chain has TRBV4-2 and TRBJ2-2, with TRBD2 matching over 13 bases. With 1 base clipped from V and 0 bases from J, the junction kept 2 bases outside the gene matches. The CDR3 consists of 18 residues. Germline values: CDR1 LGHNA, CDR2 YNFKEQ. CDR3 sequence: CASSQATSGGANTGELFF. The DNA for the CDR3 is TGTGCCAGCAGCCAAGCTACTAGCGGGGGGGCGAACACCGGGGAGCTGTTTTTT.

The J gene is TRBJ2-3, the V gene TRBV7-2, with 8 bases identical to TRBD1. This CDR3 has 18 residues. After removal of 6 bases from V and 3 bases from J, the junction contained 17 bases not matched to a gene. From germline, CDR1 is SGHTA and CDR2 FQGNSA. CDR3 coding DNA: TGTGCCAGCAGGCCTCGCGGGACAGGAATTATGGGGACAGATACGCAGTATTTT. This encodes CASRPRGTGIMGTDTQYF. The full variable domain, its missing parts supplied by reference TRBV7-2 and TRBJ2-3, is GAGVSQSPSNKVTEKGKDVELRCDPISGHTALYWYRQSLGQGLEFLIYFQGNSAPDKSGLPSDRFSAERTGGSVSTLTIQRTQQEDSAVYLCASRPRGTGIMGTDTQYFGPGTRLTVL.

The chain's CDR3 is CASSQKDRWKNTEAFF. The CDR3 DNA follows: TGTGCCAGCAGCCAGAAGGACAGGTGGAAGAACACTGAAGCTTTCTTT. The chain employs TRBV7-8 and TRBJ1-1; 7 bases line up with TRBD1. The J segment lost 1 base and the V segment lost 5 bases, leaving 10 bases of the junction unmatched. Looked up from germline, CDR1 is SGHVS and CDR2 is FQNEAQ. The CDR3 covers 16 residues.

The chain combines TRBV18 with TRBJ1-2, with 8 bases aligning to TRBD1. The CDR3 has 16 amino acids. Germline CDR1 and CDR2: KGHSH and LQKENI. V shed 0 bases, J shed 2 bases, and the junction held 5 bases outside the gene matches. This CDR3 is CASSPPSGQGNYGYTF. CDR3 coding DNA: TGTGCCAGCTCACCACCGTCAGGACAGGGAAACTATGGCTACACCTTC.

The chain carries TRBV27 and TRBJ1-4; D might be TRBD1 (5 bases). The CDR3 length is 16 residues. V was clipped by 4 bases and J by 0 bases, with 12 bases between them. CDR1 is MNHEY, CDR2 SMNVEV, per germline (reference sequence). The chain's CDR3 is CASSSRPGATNEKLFF. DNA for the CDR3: TGTGCCAGCAGTTCTCGACCGGGGGCAACTAATGAAAAACTGTTTTTT. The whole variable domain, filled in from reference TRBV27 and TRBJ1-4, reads EAQVTQNPRYLITVTGKKLTVTCSQNMNHEYMSWYRQDPGLGLRQIYYSMNVEVTDKGDVPEGYKVSRKEKRNFPLILESPSPNQTSLYFCASSSRPGATNEKLFFGSGTQLSVL.

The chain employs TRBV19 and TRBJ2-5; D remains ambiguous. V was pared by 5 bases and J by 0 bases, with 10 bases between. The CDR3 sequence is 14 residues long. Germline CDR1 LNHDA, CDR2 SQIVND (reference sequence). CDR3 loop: CASSAGSNQETQYF. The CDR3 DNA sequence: TGTGCCAGTAGTGCCGGGTCGAACCAAGAGACCCAGTACTTC.

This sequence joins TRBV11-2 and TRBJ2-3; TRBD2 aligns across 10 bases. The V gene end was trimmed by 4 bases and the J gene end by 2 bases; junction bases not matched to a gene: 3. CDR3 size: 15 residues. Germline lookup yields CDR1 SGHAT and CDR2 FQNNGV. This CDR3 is CASSSGLANTDTQYF. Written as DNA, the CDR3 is TGTGCCAGCAGCTCGGGACTAGCGAACACAGATACGCAGTATTTT.

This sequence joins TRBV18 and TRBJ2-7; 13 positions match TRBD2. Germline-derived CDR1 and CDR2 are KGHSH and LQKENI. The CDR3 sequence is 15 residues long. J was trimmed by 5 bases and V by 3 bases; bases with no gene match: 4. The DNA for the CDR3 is TGTGCCAGCTCACCCGGGACTAGCGGGAACAACGAGCAGTACTTC. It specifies CASSPGTSGNNEQYF.

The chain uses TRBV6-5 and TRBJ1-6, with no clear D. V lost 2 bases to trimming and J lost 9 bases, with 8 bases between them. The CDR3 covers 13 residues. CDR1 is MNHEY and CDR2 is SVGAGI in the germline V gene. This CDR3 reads CASSYEARSPLHF. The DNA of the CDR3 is TGTGCCAGCAGTTACGAGGCGCGTTCACCCCTCCACTTT.